These T cell receptor beta chains were read from a single sample in a study of blood T cell repertoires in COVID-19. Assay used: immunoSEQ multiplex PCR; TCRdb lists only in-frame clones, some missing. The sample carries about 380,000 clones, 88% recorded once. The material sequenced was PBMCs or T cells enriched from blood (not recorded which). The source of these receptors is a woman aged 18-30 years who had recovered from COVID-19. Both conserved end residues are part of each CDR3. D genes are given only for firm matches. Rows give clone size only sometimes, using once, few, many, or a class for an expanded clone.

size	V	D	J	CDR3
few	TRBV7-2	-	TRBJ1-6	CASSPVGGNSPLHF
once	TRBV7-9	-	TRBJ1-1	CASSVRRDYTEAFF
once	TRBV5-6	-	TRBJ2-5	CASSLVIQGGETQYF
-	TRBV4-2	TRBD2	TRBJ2-7	CASSQDQLAGAYEQYF
-	TRBV7-2	TRBD1	TRBJ1-4	CASSRTGRNEKLFF
-	TRBV30	TRBD1	TRBJ1-1	CAWRDLRDRAENTEAFF
-	TRBV11-2	TRBD2	TRBJ2-1	CASSLRDYNEQFF
once	TRBV6-5	-	TRBJ1-1	CASSYRGANTEAFF
-	TRBV28	TRBD1	TRBJ1-2	CASSRQGPGGYTF
-	TRBV4-1	-	TRBJ2-3	CASSPVLGDTQYF
-	TRBV4-1	-	TRBJ1-5	CASSLDSVNQPQHF
once	TRBV5-4	-	TRBJ2-3	CASSDVPQRVSTDTQYF
-	TRBV9	TRBD1	TRBJ2-2	CASSFMDRGVLFF
-	TRBV5-8	-	TRBJ2-7	CASSWGYRESYEQYF